The subject of this entry is one T cell receptor beta chain. A read error is possible here, since a much larger clone lies one base away. One entry per CDR3 protein, called by TCRdb with MiXCR from the RACE reads. Among approximately 400,000 distinct CDR3 sequences listed, more than 4.5% were seen once. The data were taken from a study of human T cells and chemical hapten exposure. This CDR3 has 13 residues. Trimming shortened V by 5 bases and J by 10 bases, and 17 bases separated the two germline ends. Time point denoted: patch test 1, 2 weeks after DPC sensitization. Treatment given: therapeutic diphenylcyclopropenone sensitization with weekly scalp DPC.

This sample comprised whole blood, obtained in connection with sensitization to the hapten diphenylcyclopropenone (DPC). The sequence came from a woman in her fifties or sixties with alopecia areata. Some clones in this sample may be carry-over from other donors' samples. The chain couples TRBV12-3 or TRBV12-4 to TRBJ1-1; D is unclear. For the CDR3, the DNA is TGTGCCAGCAGTCCCCAGGTTGCGTCTGGAGCTTTCTTT. Its translation: CASSPQVASGAFF.